This T cell receptor (beta chain) was identified in a study of blood T cell repertoires in COVID-19. Generated by immunoSEQ multiplex PCR, the TCRdb table keeps only in-frame clones and is missing some. The table lists hundreds of thousands of clones, approximately 86% of them singletons. Germline assignment: CDR1 LGHNA and CDR2 YSLEER. V was pared by 0 bases and J by 0 bases, with 9 bases between. The CDR3 consists of 16 residues. This rearrangement joins TRBV4-3 to TRBJ2-1, with a weak D call TRBD2 (6 bases). This TCR derives from a man between 65 and 80 years old with acute or convalescent COVID-19. Sequencing was carried out using peripheral blood. CDR3 amino acids: CASSQEAGFSYNEQFF. The CDR3 nucleotides read TGCGCCAGCAGCCAAGAGGCGGGATTCTCCTACAATGAGCAGTTCTTC.